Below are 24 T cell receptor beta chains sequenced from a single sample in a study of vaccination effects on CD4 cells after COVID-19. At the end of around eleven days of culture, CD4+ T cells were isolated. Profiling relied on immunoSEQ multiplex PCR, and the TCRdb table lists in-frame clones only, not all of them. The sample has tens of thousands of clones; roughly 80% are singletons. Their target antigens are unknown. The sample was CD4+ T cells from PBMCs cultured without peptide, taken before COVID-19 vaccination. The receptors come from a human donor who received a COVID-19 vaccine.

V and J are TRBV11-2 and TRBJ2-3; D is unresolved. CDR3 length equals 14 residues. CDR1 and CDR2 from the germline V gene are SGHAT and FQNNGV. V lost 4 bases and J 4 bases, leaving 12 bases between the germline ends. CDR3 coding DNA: TGTGCCAGCAGCTCCCAGCGCCTATCAGATACGCAGTATTTT. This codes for CASSSQRLSDTQYF.

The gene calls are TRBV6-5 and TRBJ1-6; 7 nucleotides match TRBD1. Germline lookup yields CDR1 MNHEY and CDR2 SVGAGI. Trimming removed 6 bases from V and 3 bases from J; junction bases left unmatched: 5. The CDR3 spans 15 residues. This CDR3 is CASRRDSIYNSPLHF. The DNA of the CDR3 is TGTGCCAGCAGGCGGGACAGTATCTATAATTCACCCCTCCACTTT.

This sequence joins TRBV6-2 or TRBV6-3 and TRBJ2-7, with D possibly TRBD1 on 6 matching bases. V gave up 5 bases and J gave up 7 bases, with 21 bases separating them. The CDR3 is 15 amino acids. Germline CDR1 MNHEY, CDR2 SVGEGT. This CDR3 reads CASSHGQSSRGEQYV. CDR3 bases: TGTGCCAGCAGTCATGGACAGTCGTCAAGGGGTGAGCAGTACGTC.

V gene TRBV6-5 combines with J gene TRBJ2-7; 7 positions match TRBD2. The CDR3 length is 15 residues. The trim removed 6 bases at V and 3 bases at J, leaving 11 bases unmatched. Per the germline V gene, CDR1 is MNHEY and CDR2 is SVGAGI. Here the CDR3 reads CASSRGLRGDYEQYV. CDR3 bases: TGTGCCAGCAGCCGAGGCCTCCGGGGGGACTACGAGCAGTACGTC.

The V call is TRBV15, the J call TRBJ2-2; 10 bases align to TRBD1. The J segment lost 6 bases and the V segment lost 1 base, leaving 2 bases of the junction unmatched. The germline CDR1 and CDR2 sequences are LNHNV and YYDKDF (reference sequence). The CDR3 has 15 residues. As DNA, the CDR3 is TGTGCCACCAGCAGAGCCGGGACAGGGGCCGGGGAGCTGTTTTTT. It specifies CATSRAGTGAGELFF.

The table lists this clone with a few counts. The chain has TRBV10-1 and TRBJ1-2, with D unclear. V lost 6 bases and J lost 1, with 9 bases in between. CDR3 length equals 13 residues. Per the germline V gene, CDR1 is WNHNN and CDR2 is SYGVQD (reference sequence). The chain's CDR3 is CASSEGFNYGYTF. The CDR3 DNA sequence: TGCGCCAGCAGCGAGGGTTTTAACTATGGCTACACCTTC.

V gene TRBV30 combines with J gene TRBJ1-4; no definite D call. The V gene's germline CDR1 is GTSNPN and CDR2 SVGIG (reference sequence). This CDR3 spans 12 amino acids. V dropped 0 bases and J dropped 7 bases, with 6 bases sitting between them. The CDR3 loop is CAWSVKSEKLFF. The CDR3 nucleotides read TGTGCCTGGAGTGTCAAAAGTGAAAAACTGTTTTTT.

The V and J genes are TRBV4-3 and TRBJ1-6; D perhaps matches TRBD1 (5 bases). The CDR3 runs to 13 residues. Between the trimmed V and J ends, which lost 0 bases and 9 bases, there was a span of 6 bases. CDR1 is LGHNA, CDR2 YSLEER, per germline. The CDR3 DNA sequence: TGCGCCAGCAGCCAAGAGGGGGGTTCACCCCTCCACTTT. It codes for CASSQEGGSPLHF.

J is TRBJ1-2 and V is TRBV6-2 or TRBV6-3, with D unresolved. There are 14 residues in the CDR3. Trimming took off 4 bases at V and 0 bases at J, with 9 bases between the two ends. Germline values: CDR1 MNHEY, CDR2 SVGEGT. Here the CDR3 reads CASSFSLANYGYTF. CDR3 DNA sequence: TGTGCCAGCAGTTTTTCACTAGCTAACTATGGCTACACCTTC.

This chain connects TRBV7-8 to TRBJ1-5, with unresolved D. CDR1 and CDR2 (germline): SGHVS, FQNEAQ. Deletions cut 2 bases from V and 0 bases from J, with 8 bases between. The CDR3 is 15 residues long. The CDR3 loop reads CASSLRDYSNQPQHF. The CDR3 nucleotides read TGTGCCAGCAGCTTACGGGATTATAGCAATCAGCCCCAGCATTTT. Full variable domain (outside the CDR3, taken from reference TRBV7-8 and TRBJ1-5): GAGVSQSPRYKVAKRGQDVALRCDPISGHVSLFWYQQALGQGPEFLTYFQNEAQLDKSGLPSDRFFAERPEGSVSTLKIQRTQQEDSAVYLCASSLRDYSNQPQHFGDGTRLSIL.

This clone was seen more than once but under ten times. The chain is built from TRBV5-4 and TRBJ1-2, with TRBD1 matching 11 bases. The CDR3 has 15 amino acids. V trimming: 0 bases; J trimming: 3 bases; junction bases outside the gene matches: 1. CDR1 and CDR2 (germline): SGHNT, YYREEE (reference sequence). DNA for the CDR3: TGTGCCAGCAGCTTGGGGACAGGGGGCGACTATGGCTACACCTTC. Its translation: CASSLGTGGDYGYTF. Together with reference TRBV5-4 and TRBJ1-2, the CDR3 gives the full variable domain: ETGVTQSPTHLIKTRGQQVTLRCSSQSGHNTVSWYQQALGQGPQFIFQYYREEENGRGNFPPRFSGLQFPNYSSELNVNALELDDSALYLCASSLGTGGDYGYTFGSGTRLTVV.

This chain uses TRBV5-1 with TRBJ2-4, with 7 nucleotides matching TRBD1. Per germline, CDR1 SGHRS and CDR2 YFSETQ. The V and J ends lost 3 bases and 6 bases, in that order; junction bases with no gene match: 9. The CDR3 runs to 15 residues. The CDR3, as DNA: TGCGCCAGCAGCTGGGGACAGTCCGGCGGAAACATTCAGTACTTC. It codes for CASSWGQSGGNIQYF.

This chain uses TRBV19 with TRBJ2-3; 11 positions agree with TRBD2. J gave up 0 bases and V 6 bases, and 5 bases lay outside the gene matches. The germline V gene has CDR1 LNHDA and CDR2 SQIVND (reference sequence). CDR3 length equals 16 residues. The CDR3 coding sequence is TGTGCCAGTAGGGCTAGCGGGGGGACCAGCACAGATACGCAGTATTTT. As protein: CASRASGGTSTDTQYF.

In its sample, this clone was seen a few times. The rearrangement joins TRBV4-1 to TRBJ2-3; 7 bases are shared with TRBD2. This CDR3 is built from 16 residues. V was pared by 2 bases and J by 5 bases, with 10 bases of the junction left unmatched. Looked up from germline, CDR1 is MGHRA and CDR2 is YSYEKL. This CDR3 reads CASSQRLRGELDTQYF. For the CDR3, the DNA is TGCGCCAGCAGCCAACGTCTCCGGGGGGAATTAGATACGCAGTATTTT.

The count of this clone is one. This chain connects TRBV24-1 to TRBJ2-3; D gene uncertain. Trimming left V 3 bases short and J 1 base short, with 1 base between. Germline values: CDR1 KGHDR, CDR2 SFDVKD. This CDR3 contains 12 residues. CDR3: CATSDGTDTQYF. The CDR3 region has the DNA TGTGCCACCAGTGATGGCACAGATACGCAGTATTTT.

The CDR3 DNA is TGTGCCACCAGTGATCTAGGGGCCCCGAACACCGGGGAGCTGTTTTTT. It is translated as CATSDLGAPNTGELFF. V is TRBV24-1 and J is TRBJ2-2, with D perhaps matching TRBD1 (5 bases). Germline lookup yields CDR1 KGHDR and CDR2 SFDVKD. There are 16 residues in the CDR3. Trimming removed 3 bases from V and 0 bases from J, with 10 bases in between.

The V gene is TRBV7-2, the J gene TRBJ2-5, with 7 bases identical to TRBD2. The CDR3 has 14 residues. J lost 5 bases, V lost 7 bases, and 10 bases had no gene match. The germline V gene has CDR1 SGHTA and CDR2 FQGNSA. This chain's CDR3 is CASTWGGAGETQYF. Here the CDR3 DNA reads TGTGCCAGCACCTGGGGAGGGGCTGGGGAGACCCAGTACTTC.

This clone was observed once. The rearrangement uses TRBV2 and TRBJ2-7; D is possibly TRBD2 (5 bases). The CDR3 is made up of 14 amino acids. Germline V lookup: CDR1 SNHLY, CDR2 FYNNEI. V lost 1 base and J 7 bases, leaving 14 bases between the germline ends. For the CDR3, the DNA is TGTGCCAGCAGTGAAGACGGGATTCCCGGGGAGCAGTACGTC. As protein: CASSEDGIPGEQYV.

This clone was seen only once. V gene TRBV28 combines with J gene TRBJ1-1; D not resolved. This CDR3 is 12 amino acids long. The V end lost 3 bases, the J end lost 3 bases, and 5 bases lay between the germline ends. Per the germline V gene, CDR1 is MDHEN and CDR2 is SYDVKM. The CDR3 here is CASSFRHTEAFF. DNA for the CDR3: TGTGCCAGCAGTTTTCGGCACACTGAAGCTTTCTTT.

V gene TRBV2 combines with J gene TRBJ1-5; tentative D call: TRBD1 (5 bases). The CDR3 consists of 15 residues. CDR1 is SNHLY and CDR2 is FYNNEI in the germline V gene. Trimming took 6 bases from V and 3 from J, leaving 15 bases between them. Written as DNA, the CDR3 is TGTGCCAGCAGACGGGACGGGGGGTACAATCAGCCCCAGCATTTT. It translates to CASRRDGGYNQPQHF. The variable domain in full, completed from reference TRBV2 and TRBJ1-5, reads EPEVTQTPSHQVTQMGQEVILRCVPISNHLYFYWYRQILGQKVEFLVSFYNNEISEKSEIFDDQFSVERPDGSNFTLKIRSTKLEDSAMYFCASRRDGGYNQPQHFGDGTRLSIL.

CDR3 sequence reads: CAWTGPGRGNQPQHF. The DNA of the CDR3 is TGTGCCTGGACCGGCCCGGGCAGGGGGAATCAGCCCCAGCATTTT. The chain joins TRBV30 to TRBJ1-5, with 7 bases identical to TRBD1. The CDR3 spans 15 residues. Germline values: CDR1 GTSNPN, CDR2 SVGIG (reference sequence). The V and J ends lost 4 bases and 4 bases, in that order; junction bases with no gene match: 10.

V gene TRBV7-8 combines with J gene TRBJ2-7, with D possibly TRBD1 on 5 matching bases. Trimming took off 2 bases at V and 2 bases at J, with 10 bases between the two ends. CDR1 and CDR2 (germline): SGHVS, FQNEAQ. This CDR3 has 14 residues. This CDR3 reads CASSLTTGAYEQYV. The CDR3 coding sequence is TGTGCCAGCAGCTTAACAACAGGAGCCTACGAGCAGTACGTC.

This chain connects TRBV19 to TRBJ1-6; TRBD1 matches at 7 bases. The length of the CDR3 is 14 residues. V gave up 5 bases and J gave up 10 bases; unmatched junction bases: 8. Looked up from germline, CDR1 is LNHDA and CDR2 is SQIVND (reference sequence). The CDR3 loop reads CASSEQGSWSPLHF. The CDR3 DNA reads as TGTGCCAGTAGTGAACAGGGGTCTTGGTCACCCCTCCACTTT. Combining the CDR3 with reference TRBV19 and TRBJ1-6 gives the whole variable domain DGGITQSPKYLFRKEGQNVTLSCEQNLNHDAMYWYRQDPGQGLRLIYYSQIVNDFQKGDIAEGYSVSREKKESFPLTVTSAQKNPTAFYLCASSEQGSWSPLHFGNGTRLTVT.

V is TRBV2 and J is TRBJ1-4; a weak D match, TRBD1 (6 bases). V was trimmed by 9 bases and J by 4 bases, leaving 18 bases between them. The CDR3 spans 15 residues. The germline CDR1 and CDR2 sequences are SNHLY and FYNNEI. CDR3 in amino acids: CASHLAGTLNEKLFF. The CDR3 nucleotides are TGTGCCAGTCATTTAGCCGGGACACTTAATGAAAAACTGTTTTTT.